This T cell receptor beta chain was sequenced in a study of post-analysis software for immune sequencing data. General study results and limits: The five TRBV segments detected at higher frequency in patients than in controls included TRBV5-6, TRBV5-1 and TRBV20-1. When compared against controls, multiple sclerosis patients showed significantly lower normalized Chao1 diversity.

The TCR beta cDNA libraries contained unique molecular identifiers. Each sample of roughly 0.95 to 10 million input T cells yielded around 500,000 cDNA molecules, so each molecule approximated one T cell. TCRdb processed the PCR reads anew with MiXCR; each CDR3 protein has one entry. This table holds about 620,000 distinct CDR3 sequences, 44% found once. This CDR3 is 16 amino acids long. V lost 4 bases and J lost 5; bases outside the gene matches: 11. Germline-derived CDR1 and CDR2 are SGHVS and FNYEAQ. This clonotype occurred a few times. Its antigen is unknown. Source material: blood. V and J are TRBV7-6 and TRBJ2-1; 7 bases align to TRBD1. The TCR comes from a girl under 18 with multiple sclerosis. The CDR3 bases are TGTGCCAGCAGCTCTTCCGGGACAGCCATCAACAATGAGCAGTTCTTC. Amino acids: CASSSSGTAINNEQFF.